This T cell receptor (beta chain) came from a study of CD8+CD57+ T cells in acquired aplastic anemia. Study overall: Recorded DNA amounts for sorted CD4+ and CD8+ cells had an average of approximately 3 ug.

The TCR beta profiling, which covered VDJ combination and CDR3 sequence, was carried out using genomic DNA as the template. One entry per CDR3 protein, called by TCRdb with MiXCR from the reads. The sample has about 200,000 distinct CDR3 sequences; more than 55% are singletons. Germline V gene lookup returns CDR1 MNHNY and CDR2 SVGAGI (reference sequence). Losses at the gene ends were 0 bases for V and 4 bases for J; bases not matched to a gene: 9. The CDR3 loop spans 17 amino acids. In patients chosen for sequencing, flow cytometry had shown CD8+CD57+ cell expansion. Patients uniformly had severe acquired aplastic anemia. By the time of blood sampling, patients had still received no therapy. This clonotype was counted between two and nine times.

The chain has TRBV6-6 and TRBJ2-3; 8 nucleotides line up with TRBD2. The TCR was taken from a human donor with aplastic anemia. Sequencing was performed on sorted CD4+, CD8+, or CD8+CD57+ T cells (not recorded which) from PBMCs. Here the CDR3 DNA reads TGTGCCAGCAGTTACTCGACCGCGGCGGGAGGATCAGATACGCAGTATTTT. Translated: CASSYSTAAGGSDTQYF.